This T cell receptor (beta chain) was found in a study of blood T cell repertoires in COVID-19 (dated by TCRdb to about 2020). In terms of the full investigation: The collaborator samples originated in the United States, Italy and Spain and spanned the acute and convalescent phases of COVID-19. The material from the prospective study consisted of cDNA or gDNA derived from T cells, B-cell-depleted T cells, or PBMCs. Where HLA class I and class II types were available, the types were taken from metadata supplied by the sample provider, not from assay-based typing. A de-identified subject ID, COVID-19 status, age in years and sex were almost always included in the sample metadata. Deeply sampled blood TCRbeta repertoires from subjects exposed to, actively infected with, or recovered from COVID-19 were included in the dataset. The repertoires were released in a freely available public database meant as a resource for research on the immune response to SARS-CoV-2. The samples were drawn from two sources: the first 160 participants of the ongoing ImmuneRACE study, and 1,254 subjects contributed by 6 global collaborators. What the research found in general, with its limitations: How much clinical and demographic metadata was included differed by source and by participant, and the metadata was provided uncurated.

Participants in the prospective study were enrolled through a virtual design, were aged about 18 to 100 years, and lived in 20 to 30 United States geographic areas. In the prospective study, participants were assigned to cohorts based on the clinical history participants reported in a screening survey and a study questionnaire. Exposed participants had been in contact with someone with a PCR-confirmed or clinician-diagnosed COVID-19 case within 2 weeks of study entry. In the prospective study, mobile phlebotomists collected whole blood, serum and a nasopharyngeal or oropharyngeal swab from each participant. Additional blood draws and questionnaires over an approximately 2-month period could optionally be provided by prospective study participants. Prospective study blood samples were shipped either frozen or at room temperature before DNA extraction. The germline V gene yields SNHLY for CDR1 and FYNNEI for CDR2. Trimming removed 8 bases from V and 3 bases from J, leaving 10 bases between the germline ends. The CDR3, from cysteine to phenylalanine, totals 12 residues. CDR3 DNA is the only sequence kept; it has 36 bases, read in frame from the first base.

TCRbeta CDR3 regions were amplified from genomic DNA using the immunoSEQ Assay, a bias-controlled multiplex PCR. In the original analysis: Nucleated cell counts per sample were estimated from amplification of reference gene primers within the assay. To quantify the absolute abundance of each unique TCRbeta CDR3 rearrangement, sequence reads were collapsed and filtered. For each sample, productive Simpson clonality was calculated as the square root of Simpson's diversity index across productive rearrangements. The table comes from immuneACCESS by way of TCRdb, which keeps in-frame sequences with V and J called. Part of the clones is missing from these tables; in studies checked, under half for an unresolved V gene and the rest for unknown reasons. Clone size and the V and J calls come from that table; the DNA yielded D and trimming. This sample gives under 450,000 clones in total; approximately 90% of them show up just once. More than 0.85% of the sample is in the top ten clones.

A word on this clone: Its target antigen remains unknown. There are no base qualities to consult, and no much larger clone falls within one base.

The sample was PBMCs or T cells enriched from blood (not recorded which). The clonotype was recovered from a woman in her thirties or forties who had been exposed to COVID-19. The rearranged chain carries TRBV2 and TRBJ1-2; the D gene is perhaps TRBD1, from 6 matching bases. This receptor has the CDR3 CASQGFHYGYTF. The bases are TGTGCCAGCCAGGGGTTTCACTATGGCTACACCTTC. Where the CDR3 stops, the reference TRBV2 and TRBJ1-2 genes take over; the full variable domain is EPEVTQTPSHQVTQMGQEVILRCVPISNHLYFYWYRQILGQKVEFLVSFYNNEISEKSEIFDDQFSVERPDGSNFTLKIRSTKLEDSAMYFCASQGFHYGYTFGSGTRLTVV.